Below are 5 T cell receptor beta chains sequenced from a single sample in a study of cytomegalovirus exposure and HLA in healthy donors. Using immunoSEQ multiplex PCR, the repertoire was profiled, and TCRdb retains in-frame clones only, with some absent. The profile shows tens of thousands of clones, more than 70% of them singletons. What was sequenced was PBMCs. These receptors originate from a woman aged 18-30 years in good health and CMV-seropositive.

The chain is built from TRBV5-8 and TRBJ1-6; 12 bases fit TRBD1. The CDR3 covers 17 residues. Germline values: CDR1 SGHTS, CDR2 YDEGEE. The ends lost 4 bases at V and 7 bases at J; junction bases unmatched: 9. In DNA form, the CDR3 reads TGTGCCAGCAGCGCCCGGGACAGGGGGCATCACAATTCACCCCTCCACTTT. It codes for CASSARDRGHHNSPLHF. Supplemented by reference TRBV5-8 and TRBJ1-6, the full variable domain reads EAGVTQSPTHLIKTRGQQATLRCSPISGHTSVYWYQQALGLGLQFLLWYDEGEERNRGNFPPRFSGRQFPNYSSELNVNALELEDSALYLCASSARDRGHHNSPLHFGNGTRLTVT.

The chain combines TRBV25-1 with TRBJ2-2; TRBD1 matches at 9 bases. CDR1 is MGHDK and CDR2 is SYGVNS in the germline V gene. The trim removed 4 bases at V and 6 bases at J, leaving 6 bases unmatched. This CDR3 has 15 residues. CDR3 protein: CASSGGQGHSGELFF. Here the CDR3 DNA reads TGTGCCAGCAGTGGGGGACAGGGTCACTCCGGGGAGCTGTTTTTT.

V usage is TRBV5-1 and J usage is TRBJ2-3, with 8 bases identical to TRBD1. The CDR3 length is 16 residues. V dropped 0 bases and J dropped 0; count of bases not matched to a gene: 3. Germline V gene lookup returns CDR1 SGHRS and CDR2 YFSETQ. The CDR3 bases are TGCGCCAGCAGCTTGGCCCGGGACAGGAGCACAGATACGCAGTATTTT. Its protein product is CASSLARDRSTDTQYF.

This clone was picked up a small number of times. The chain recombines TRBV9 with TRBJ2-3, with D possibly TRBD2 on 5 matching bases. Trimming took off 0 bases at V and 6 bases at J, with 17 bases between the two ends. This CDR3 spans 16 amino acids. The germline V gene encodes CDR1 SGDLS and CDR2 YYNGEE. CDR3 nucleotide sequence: TGTGCCAGCAGCGTAGATTACGGTCTCCGCGGGGATACGCAGTATTTT. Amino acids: CASSVDYGLRGDTQYF.

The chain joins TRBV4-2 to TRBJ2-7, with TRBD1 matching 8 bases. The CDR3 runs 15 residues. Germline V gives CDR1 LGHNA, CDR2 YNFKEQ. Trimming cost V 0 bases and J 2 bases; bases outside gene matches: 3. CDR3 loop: CASSQEGTGAYEQYF. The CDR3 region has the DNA TGTGCCAGCAGCCAAGAAGGGACAGGAGCCTACGAGCAGTACTTC.